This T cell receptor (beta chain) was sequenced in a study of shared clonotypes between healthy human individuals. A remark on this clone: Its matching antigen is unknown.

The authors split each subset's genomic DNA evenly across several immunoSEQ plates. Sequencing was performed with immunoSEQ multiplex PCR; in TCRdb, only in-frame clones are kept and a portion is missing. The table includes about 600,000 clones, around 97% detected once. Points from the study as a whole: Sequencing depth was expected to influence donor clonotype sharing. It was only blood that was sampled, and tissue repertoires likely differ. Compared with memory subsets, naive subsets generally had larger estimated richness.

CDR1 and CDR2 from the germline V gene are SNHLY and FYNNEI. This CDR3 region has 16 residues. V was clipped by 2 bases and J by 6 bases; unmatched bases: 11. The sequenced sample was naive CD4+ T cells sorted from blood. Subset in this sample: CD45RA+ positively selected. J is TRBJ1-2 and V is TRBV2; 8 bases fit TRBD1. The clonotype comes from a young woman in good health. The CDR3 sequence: CASSESFPGQVDGYTF. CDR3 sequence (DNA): TGTGCCAGCAGTGAATCTTTCCCGGGACAGGTGGATGGCTACACCTTC.